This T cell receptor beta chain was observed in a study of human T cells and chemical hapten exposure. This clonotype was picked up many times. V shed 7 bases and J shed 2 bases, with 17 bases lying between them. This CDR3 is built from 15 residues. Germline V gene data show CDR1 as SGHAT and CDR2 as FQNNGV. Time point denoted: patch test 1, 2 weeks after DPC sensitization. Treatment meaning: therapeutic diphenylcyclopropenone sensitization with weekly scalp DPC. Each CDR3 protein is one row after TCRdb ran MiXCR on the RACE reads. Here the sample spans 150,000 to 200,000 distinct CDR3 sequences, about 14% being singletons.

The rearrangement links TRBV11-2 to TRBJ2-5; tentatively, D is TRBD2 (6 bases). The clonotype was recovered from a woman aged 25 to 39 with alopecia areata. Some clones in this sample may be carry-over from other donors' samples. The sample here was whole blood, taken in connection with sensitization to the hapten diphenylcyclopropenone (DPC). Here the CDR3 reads CASIGTGTPQETQYF. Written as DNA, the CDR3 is TGTGCCAGCATCGGAACCGGGACTCCGCAAGAGACCCAGTACTTC. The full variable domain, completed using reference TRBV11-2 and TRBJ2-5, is EAGVAQSPRYKIIEKRQSVAFWCNPISGHATLYWYQQILGQGPKLLIQFQNNGVVDDSQLPKDRFSAERLKGVDSTLKIQPAKLEDSAVYLCASIGTGTPQETQYFGPGTRLLVL.